The 27 T cell receptor beta chains below were found in one sample sequenced in a study of cytomegalovirus exposure and HLA in healthy donors. Sequenced by immunoSEQ multiplex PCR; TCRdb stores in-frame clones only, minus some. The table lists around 130,000 clones, about 83% of them singletons, with 2% to 2.5% in the top ten. Material for sequencing was PBMCs. The receptors stem from a woman under 40 in good health and CMV-seronegative.

J is TRBJ1-1 and V is TRBV19; TRBD1 is a possible D gene (5 bases). The CDR3 contains 15 residues. Trimming shortened V by 0 bases and J by 5 bases, and 13 bases separated the two germline ends. Germline lookup yields CDR1 LNHDA and CDR2 SQIVND (reference sequence). CDR3 coding DNA: TGTGCCAGTAGTATAGAGGCTCGGAGGGGAACTGAAGCTTTCTTT. Residues: CASSIEARRGTEAFF.

This clone was observed a single time. The chain recombines TRBV5-6 with TRBJ1-4; 11 positions match TRBD1. The germline gives CDR1 SGHDT, CDR2 YYEEEE. Trimming at V came to 3 bases and at J to 6 bases, leaving 1 base not matched to a gene. The CDR3 runs 14 residues. CDR3 in amino acids: CASSWGQGDEKLFF. The CDR3 DNA is TGTGCCAGCAGCTGGGGACAGGGGGATGAAAAACTGTTTTTT. The whole variable domain, filled in from reference TRBV5-6 and TRBJ1-4, reads DAGVTQSPTHLIKTRGQQVTLRCSPKSGHDTVSWYQQALGQGPQFIFQYYEEEERQRGNFPDRFSGHQFPNYSSELNVNALLLGDSALYLCASSWGQGDEKLFFGSGTQLSVL.

The rearrangement links TRBV2 to TRBJ2-5, with 13 bases aligning to TRBD2. Trimming cost V 8 bases and J 5 bases; bases outside gene matches: 17. The length of the CDR3 is 18 residues. Looked up from germline, CDR1 is SNHLY and CDR2 is FYNNEI. CDR3 sequence (DNA): TGTGCCAGCGCGCCAGAGGGACTAGCGGGGCTGAGTAAGGAGACCCAGTACTTC. Its protein is CASAPEGLAGLSKETQYF.

The rearrangement joins TRBV2 to TRBJ2-3; the D gene is possibly TRBD2 (7 bases). V lost 2 bases to trimming and J lost 3 bases, with 12 bases between them. The germline V gene encodes CDR1 SNHLY and CDR2 FYNNEI. CDR3 size: 15 residues. CDR3 in DNA: TGTGCCAGCAGTGAACCCGGGGGGCGGACAGATACGCAGTATTTT. It is translated as CASSEPGGRTDTQYF.

This clone was detected once. The V call is TRBV5-5, the J call TRBJ2-3, with TRBD1 matching 9 bases. This CDR3 contains 16 residues. V lost 0 bases, J lost 0 bases, and 2 bases stayed unmatched. In germline, CDR1 is SGHKS, CDR2 YYEKEE (reference sequence). The DNA of the CDR3 is TGTGCCAGCAGCTTGGGAGGGACAGGGAGCACAGATACGCAGTATTTT. This translates into CASSLGGTGSTDTQYF.

The chain combines TRBV9 with TRBJ2-7; TRBD1 aligns across 7 bases. Germline CDR1 SGDLS, CDR2 YYNGEE. The CDR3 length is 15 residues. V was clipped by 0 bases and J by 0 bases; unmatched bases: 3. The CDR3 is CASSVGDRASYEQYF. The CDR3 region has the DNA TGTGCCAGCAGCGTAGGGGACAGAGCCTCCTACGAGCAGTACTTC.

The chain joins TRBV19 to TRBJ2-1, with 13 bases lining up with TRBD2. Trimming at V came to 4 bases and at J to 7 bases, leaving 7 bases not matched to a gene. The germline CDR1 and CDR2 sequences are LNHDA and SQIVND (reference sequence). This CDR3 has 16 residues. CDR3 nucleotides: TGTGCCAGTAGTAAGACTAGCGGGGGGTTTCGGAATGAGCAGTTCTTC. Translation gives CASSKTSGGFRNEQFF. The entire variable domain, with the rest obtained from reference TRBV19 and TRBJ2-1, is as follows: DGGITQSPKYLFRKEGQNVTLSCEQNLNHDAMYWYRQDPGQGLRLIYYSQIVNDFQKGDIAEGYSVSREKKESFPLTVTSAQKNPTAFYLCASSKTSGGFRNEQFFGPGTRLTVL.

The chain couples TRBV6-1 to TRBJ2-5, with 9 bases aligning to TRBD1. CDR3 length: 15 amino acids. Germline V gene data show CDR1 as MNHNS and CDR2 as SASEGT. J lost 1 base, V lost 10 bases, and 10 bases had no gene match. The CDR3 DNA reads TGTGCCATCGGACAGGGGAAGGCTGGCCAAGAGACCCAGTACTTC. Translation: CAIGQGKAGQETQYF.

The chain uses TRBV7-2 and TRBJ1-6; D unresolved. The V and J ends lost 3 bases and 7 bases respectively, with 10 bases between them. This CDR3 comprises 14 residues. Germline loops: CDR1 SGHTA, CDR2 FQGNSA. CDR3 sequence: CASSFDSGNSPLHF. In DNA form, the CDR3 reads TGTGCCAGCAGCTTCGACTCGGGAAATTCACCCCTCCACTTT.

A few counts support this clone. The chain uses TRBV27 and TRBJ2-2; 7 nucleotides line up with TRBD1. The V gene end was trimmed by 4 bases and the J gene end by 6 bases; junction bases not matched to a gene: 5. The germline gives CDR1 MNHEY, CDR2 SMNVEV (reference sequence). The CDR3 is 14 residues long. Here the CDR3 reads CASSSYQGAGELFF. The CDR3 DNA follows: TGTGCCAGCAGTTCCTATCAGGGGGCCGGGGAGCTGTTTTTT.

The CDR3 bases are TGTGCCAGCAGTGAGACTAGCGGGGGGGCAGGCACAGATACGCAGTATTTT. It yields the protein CASSETSGGAGTDTQYF. The chain has TRBV2 and TRBJ2-3, with 14 bases aligning to TRBD2. The V and J ends lost 3 bases and 1 base, in that order; junction bases with no gene match: 3. The CDR3 is 17 residues long. CDR1 is SNHLY and CDR2 is FYNNEI in the germline V gene.

V and J are TRBV2 and TRBJ1-5; D is perhaps TRBD1 (6 bases). The V end lost 3 bases, the J end lost 7 bases, and 10 bases lay between the germline ends. This CDR3 has 13 amino acids. The germline gives CDR1 SNHLY, CDR2 FYNNEI. CDR3 residues: CASSDRGRQPQHF. CDR3 in DNA: TGTGCCAGCAGTGACAGGGGCAGGCAGCCCCAGCATTTT.

V usage is TRBV25-1 and J usage is TRBJ1-2; D perhaps matches TRBD1 (5 bases). CDR1 MGHDK and CDR2 SYGVNS come from the germline V gene. V lost 4 bases, J lost 7 bases, and 13 bases lay in between. This CDR3 contains 13 residues. The CDR3 DNA is TGTGCCAGCAGTGGCCTCCGGGACTTTGGCTACACCTTC. This codes for CASSGLRDFGYTF.

The table lists this clone with a count of one. The J gene is TRBJ1-2, the V gene TRBV6-5, with D possibly TRBD1 on 6 matching bases. CDR1 is MNHEY and CDR2 is SVGAGI in the germline V gene. Trimming removed 6 bases from V and 3 bases from J, with 17 bases in between. The CDR3 is 15 residues long. CDR3 sequence (DNA): TGTGCCAGCAGGCTTCAGGGGACGTACGACTATGGCTACACCTTC. It yields the protein CASRLQGTYDYGYTF.

The chain has TRBV19 and TRBJ1-6, with D perhaps TRBD1 (5 bases). The germline V gene encodes CDR1 LNHDA and CDR2 SQIVND (reference sequence). Trimming took off 3 bases at V and 10 bases at J, with 16 bases between the two ends. This CDR3 is 15 amino acids long. The CDR3 nucleotides are TGTGCCAGTAGTATCGGGGGGACCAACAGCTCACCCCTCCACTTT. It is translated as CASSIGGTNSSPLHF.

This clone was detected only a few times. The V gene is TRBV4-2, the J gene TRBJ1-2; possibly TRBD1 for D (5 bases). In germline, CDR1 is LGHNA, CDR2 YNFKEQ. V was cut by 0 bases and J by 5 bases, with 10 bases left in between. The CDR3 is 14 amino acids. CDR3 coding DNA: TGTGCCAGCAGCCAAGATGGCGGGGGGTATGGCTACACCTTC. It encodes CASSQDGGGYGYTF.

The chain employs TRBV27 and TRBJ1-1; tentative D call: TRBD1 (6 bases). The germline CDR1 and CDR2 sequences are MNHEY and SMNVEV (reference sequence). The CDR3 length is 13 residues. V was pared by 5 bases and J by 5 bases, with 12 bases between. CDR3 nucleotides: TGTGCCAGCAGTGCACAGGGAGGGACTGAAGCTTTCTTT. This codes for CASSAQGGTEAFF.

The chain combines TRBV7-8 with TRBJ1-5; D ambiguous. The CDR3 is 14 amino acids. Germline CDR1 SGHVS, CDR2 FQNEAQ. Trimming removed 0 bases from V and 4 bases from J, with 7 bases in between. The CDR3 DNA reads as TGTGCCAGCAGCTTAGCTCACCTAAATCAGCCCCAGCATTTT. This translates into CASSLAHLNQPQHF.

The rearrangement joins TRBV6-6 to TRBJ2-7; 7 nucleotides line up with TRBD2. The CDR3 has 15 amino acids. CDR1 and CDR2 from the germline V gene are MNHNY and SVGAGI (reference sequence). The V gene end was trimmed by 2 bases and the J gene end by 0 bases; junction bases not matched to a gene: 4. The CDR3, as DNA: TGTGCCAGCAGTTACGGGGACTACAGCTCCTACGAGCAGTACTTC. Its translation is CASSYGDYSSYEQYF.

This chain connects TRBV18 to TRBJ1-1, with 7 bases aligning to TRBD1. J gave up 11 bases and V 3 bases, and 12 bases lay outside the gene matches. From germline, CDR1 is KGHSH and CDR2 LQKENI. The CDR3 is 14 residues long. The CDR3 sequence is CASSPTDRRGRAFF. In DNA, the CDR3 is TGTGCCAGCTCACCGACGGACAGGCGAGGAAGGGCTTTCTTT.

This rearrangement joins TRBV4-1 to TRBJ1-5, with D possibly being TRBD1 (5 bases). The CDR3 has 17 amino acids. CDR1 and CDR2 from the germline V gene are MGHRA and YSYEKL. V was clipped by 4 bases and J by 4 bases, with 20 bases between them. CDR3 protein: CASSLGPWTSDNQPQHF. As DNA, the CDR3 is TGCGCCAGCAGCCTCGGACCGTGGACATCAGATAATCAGCCCCAGCATTTT.

In this sample, this clone turned up a few times. The chain is built from TRBV19 and TRBJ1-6; 8 bases fit TRBD1. The CDR3 runs to 15 residues. In germline, CDR1 is LNHDA, CDR2 SQIVND (reference sequence). V was pared by 3 bases and J by 7 bases, with 5 bases of the junction left unmatched. The CDR3 region is CASSMRTGSNSPLHF. The CDR3 DNA follows: TGTGCCAGTAGTATGCGGACAGGGTCAAATTCACCCCTCCACTTT.

This CDR3 is CASRASGQGNEKLFF. The CDR3 bases are TGTGCCAGTAGAGCCTCGGGACAGGGGAACGAAAAACTGTTTTTT. The V and J genes are TRBV19 and TRBJ1-4, with 10 bases that match TRBD1. J gave up 8 bases and V 6 bases, and 9 bases lay outside the gene matches. The CDR3 is made up of 15 amino acids. CDR1 is LNHDA, CDR2 SQIVND, per germline (reference sequence).

V usage is TRBV29-1 and J usage is TRBJ2-7; 14 positions match TRBD2. The CDR3 has 14 residues. V gave up 6 bases and J gave up 4 bases; unmatched junction bases: 5. Germline CDR1 reads SQVTM; CDR2 reads ANQGSEA. The CDR3 loop reads CSVPGLAGGYEQYF. As DNA, the CDR3 is TGCAGCGTCCCCGGACTAGCGGGGGGATACGAGCAGTACTTC.

This clone was seen just once. CDR3 sequence reads: CASSVAETAGSDDKLFF. CDR3 nucleotides: TGTGCCAGCAGCGTAGCCGAAACAGCGGGATCCGACGACAAACTGTTTTTT. The chain recombines TRBV9 with TRBJ1-4; D is uncertain. V was clipped by 0 bases and J by 11 bases, with 23 bases between them. Germline V gene data show CDR1 as SGDLS and CDR2 as YYNGEE. The length of the CDR3 is 17 residues.

The chain uses TRBV5-1 and TRBJ1-2; 9 nucleotides agree with TRBD1. V was clipped by 4 bases and J by 2 bases; unmatched bases: 6. CDR1 is SGHRS, CDR2 YFSETQ, per germline. The CDR3 contains 15 residues. CDR3 in DNA: TGCGCCAGCAGCCCCCGGACAGGGGAAAACTATGGCTACACCTTC. The encoded protein is CASSPRTGENYGYTF.

The chain is built from TRBV2 and TRBJ2-7; 11 nucleotides line up with TRBD2. Trimming removed 5 bases from V and 3 bases from J; junction bases left unmatched: 6. The germline gives CDR1 SNHLY, CDR2 FYNNEI. The CDR3 is 15 amino acids. The CDR3 sequence is CASSYMGTSGYEQYF. CDR3 coding DNA: TGTGCCAGCAGTTACATGGGGACTAGCGGCTACGAGCAGTACTTC. The complete variable domain, with remaining parts taken from reference TRBV2 and TRBJ2-7, reads EPEVTQTPSHQVTQMGQEVILRCVPISNHLYFYWYRQILGQKVEFLVSFYNNEISEKSEIFDDQFSVERPDGSNFTLKIRSTKLEDSAMYFCASSYMGTSGYEQYFGPGTRLTVT.